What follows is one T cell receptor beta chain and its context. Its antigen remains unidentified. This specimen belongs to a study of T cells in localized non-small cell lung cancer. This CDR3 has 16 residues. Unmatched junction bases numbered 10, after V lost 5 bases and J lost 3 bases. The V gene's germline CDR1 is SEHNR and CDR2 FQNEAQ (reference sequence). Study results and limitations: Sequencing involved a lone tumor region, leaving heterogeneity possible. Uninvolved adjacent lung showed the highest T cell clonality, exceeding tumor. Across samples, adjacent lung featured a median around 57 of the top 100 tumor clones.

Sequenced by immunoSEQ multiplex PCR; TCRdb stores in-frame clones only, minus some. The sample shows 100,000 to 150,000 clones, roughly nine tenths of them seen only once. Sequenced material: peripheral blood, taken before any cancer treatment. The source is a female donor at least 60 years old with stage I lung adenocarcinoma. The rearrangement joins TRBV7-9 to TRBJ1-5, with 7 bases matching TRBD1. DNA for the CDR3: TGTGCCAGCAGCCGAGCAGACAGGGAGGACAATCAGCCCCAGCATTTT. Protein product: CASSRADREDNQPQHF.